This T cell receptor beta chain is drawn from a study of immune heterogeneity within non-small cell lung tumors. TCR beta CDR3 was amplified by multiplex PCR using 32 V and 13 J primers. TCRdb passed the multiplex PCR reads through MiXCR, listing each CDR3 protein once. The repertoire includes approximately 12,000 distinct CDR3 sequences, around a fifth of them detected once, and under 5.5% sits in the top ten. Study-level results: Local T-cell clonality tracked local tumor mutational burden; the correlation was moderate but significant (R roughly 0.35).

As for this clonotype: Its matching antigen is unknown. A read error is possible here, since a much larger clone lies one base away.

At 450 to 650 ng per sample, bulk tumor genomic DNA provided the template. During surgery, several far-apart biopsies were obtained from every primary tumor. Patients went through curative surgery, and their non-small cell lung cancer was untreated and newly diagnosed. Non-small cell lung cancer patients, newly diagnosed and having surgery with curative intent, served as donors. CDR3 size: 15 residues. The rearrangement links TRBV12-3 or TRBV12-4 to TRBJ2-3, with 9 bases identical to TRBD2. This sequence was found in a man in his sixties with non-small cell lung cancer. The sequenced material came from lung tumor tissue. CDR3 sequence reads: CASSRLAGVTDTRYF. DNA for the CDR3: TGTGCCAGCAGTCGATTAGCGGGAGTCACAGATACGCGGTATTTT.